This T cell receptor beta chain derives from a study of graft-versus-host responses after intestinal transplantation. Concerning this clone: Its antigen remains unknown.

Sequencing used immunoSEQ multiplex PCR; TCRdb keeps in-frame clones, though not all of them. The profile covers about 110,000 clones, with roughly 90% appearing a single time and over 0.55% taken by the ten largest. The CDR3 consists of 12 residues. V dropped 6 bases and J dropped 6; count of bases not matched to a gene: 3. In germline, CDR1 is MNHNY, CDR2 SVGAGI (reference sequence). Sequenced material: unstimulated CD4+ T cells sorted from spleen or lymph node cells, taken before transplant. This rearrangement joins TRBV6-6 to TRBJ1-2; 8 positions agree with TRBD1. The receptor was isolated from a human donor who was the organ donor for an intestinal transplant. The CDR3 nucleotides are TGTGCCAGCAGCGAACAGGGGGATGGCTACACCTTC. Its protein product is CASSEQGDGYTF.